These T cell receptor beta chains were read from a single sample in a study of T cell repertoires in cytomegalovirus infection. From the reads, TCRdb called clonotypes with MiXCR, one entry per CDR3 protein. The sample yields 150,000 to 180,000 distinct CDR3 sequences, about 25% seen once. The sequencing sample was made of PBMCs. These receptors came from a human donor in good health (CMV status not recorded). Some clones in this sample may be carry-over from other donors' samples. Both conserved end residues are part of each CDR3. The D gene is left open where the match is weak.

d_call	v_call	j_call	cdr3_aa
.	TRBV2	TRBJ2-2	CASRKEETNTGELFF
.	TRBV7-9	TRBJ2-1	CASSFPGNPYNEQFF
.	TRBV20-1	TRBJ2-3	CSASFGSDTQYF
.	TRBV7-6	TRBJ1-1	CASSQGNTEAFF
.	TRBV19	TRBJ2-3	CATLTQTAGTDTQYF
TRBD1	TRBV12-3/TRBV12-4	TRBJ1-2	CASSPGQGDYGYTF
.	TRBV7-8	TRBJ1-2	CASSSLSFRGNYGYTF
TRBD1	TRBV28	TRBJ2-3	CASSPRGQGGNTQYF
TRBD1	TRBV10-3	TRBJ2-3	CAISDRDRTTTDTQYF
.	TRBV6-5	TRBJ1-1	CASSPFKLGTEAFF
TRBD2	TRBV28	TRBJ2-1	CASGNFLGTSGGGSYNEQFF
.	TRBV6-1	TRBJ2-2	CASRGRTGNTGELFF
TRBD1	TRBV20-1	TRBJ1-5	CSALQGANQPQHF
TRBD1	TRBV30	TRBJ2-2	CAWRPGQGAFGTGELFF